Following are 26 T cell receptor beta chains from one sample sequenced in a study of blood T cells in healthy people across ages. Through a sample-barcoded 5' primer and a J-beta primer mix, a second PCR was run for about 6 to 11 cycles. TCRdb reprocessed the 5' RACE reads via MiXCR and lists one record per CDR3 protein. The table lists about 780,000 distinct CDR3 sequences, around 68% of them singletons, with approximately 30% in the top ten. The specimen was blood. Receptor source: a man aged 30 to 45 in good health.

The chain joins TRBV7-3 to TRBJ1-6, with unresolved D. Looked up from germline, CDR1 is SGHTA and CDR2 is FQGTGA. V lost 5 bases, J lost 8 bases, and 16 bases lay in between. The CDR3 covers 15 residues. The CDR3 reads CASSLTSNPDSPLHF. In DNA form, the CDR3 reads TGTGCCAGCAGCCTCACTAGTAATCCGGATTCACCCCTCCACTTT.

This clonotype came up a few times. V is TRBV29-1 and J is TRBJ2-4; tentatively, D is TRBD1 or TRBD2 (6 bases each). The V end lost 8 bases, the J end lost 9 bases, and 20 bases lay between the germline ends. CDR1 is SQVTM, CDR2 ANQGSEA, per germline. CDR3 length equals 13 residues. DNA for the CDR3: TGCAGCCTCACCCGGGACATCGGGAGCATTCAGTACTTC. Amino acid sequence: CSLTRDIGSIQYF.

The rearrangement joins TRBV9 to TRBJ2-3, with 8 bases matching TRBD2. The CDR3 sequence is 15 residues long. Germline CDR1 SGDLS, CDR2 YYNGEE. V lost 7 bases and J lost 5; bases outside the gene matches: 12. The DNA for the CDR3 is TGTGCCAGCCGGAGCTCGGGGGGGCGTGAAGATACGCAGTATTTT. Amino acid sequence: CASRSSGGREDTQYF.

The V and J genes are TRBV28 and TRBJ2-4; perhaps TRBD2 as D (5 bases). The CDR3 runs 15 residues. Trimming removed 5 bases at V and 0 bases at J, with 11 bases between. Germline-derived CDR1 and CDR2 are MDHEN and SYDVKM. CDR3 bases: TGTGCCAGCAGTAGGAACGGACTAGCCAAAAACATTCAGTACTTC. Its translation: CASSRNGLAKNIQYF.

The CDR3 sequence is CASSVDPSQPQHF. For the CDR3, the DNA is TGTGCCAGCAGCGTAGATCCATCCCAGCCCCAGCATTTT. The V gene is TRBV9, the J gene TRBJ1-5; no firm D call. V was clipped by 0 bases and J by 7 bases, with 8 bases between them. Germline V lookup: CDR1 SGDLS, CDR2 YYNGEE. The CDR3 is made up of 13 amino acids. The whole variable domain, remainder taken from reference TRBV9 and TRBJ1-5, is DSGVTQTPKHLITATGQRVTLRCSPRSGDLSVYWYQQSLDQGLQFLIQYYNGEERAKGNILERFSAQQFPDLHSELNLSSLELGDSALYFCASSVDPSQPQHFGDGTRLSIL.

J is TRBJ2-5 and V is TRBV6-5; either TRBD1 or TRBD2 may fit D (5 bases each). This CDR3 region has 13 residues. The germline V and J ends were trimmed by 2 bases and 5 bases, with 9 bases remaining between them. Per germline, CDR1 MNHEY and CDR2 SVGAGI. CDR3 region: CASSYDGTETQYF. In DNA form, the CDR3 reads TGTGCCAGCAGTTACGATGGGACGGAGACCCAGTACTTC.

The chain carries TRBV7-3 and TRBJ2-6, with D unresolved. CDR3 length: 13 residues. Germline V gene sequence: CDR1 SGHTA, CDR2 FQGTGA. V dropped 8 bases and J dropped 2 bases, with 7 bases sitting between them. CDR3 DNA sequence: TGTGCCAGCGGTGGAGCTGGGGCCAACGTCCTGACTTTC. The encoded protein is CASGGAGANVLTF.

The genes are TRBV5-5 and TRBJ2-5; 9 bases match TRBD2. With 1 base clipped from V and 11 bases from J, the junction kept 15 bases outside the gene matches. The CDR3 length is 16 residues. Germline V CDR1 and CDR2: SGHKS, YYEKEE (reference sequence). The CDR3: CASSLQGAGGYNEQYF. CDR3 coding DNA: TGTGCCAGCAGCTTGCAGGGCGCGGGGGGGTACAATGAGCAGTACTTC.

J is TRBJ2-2 and V is TRBV2; 7 bases are a match to TRBD2. The CDR3 length is 13 residues. After removal of 7 bases from V and 3 bases from J, the junction contained 2 bases not matched to a gene. Germline values: CDR1 SNHLY, CDR2 FYNNEI. The CDR3 region is CASKGLHTGELFF. In DNA, the CDR3 is TGTGCCAGCAAGGGACTACACACCGGGGAGCTGTTTTTT.

The chain uses TRBV7-8 and TRBJ2-3, with D perhaps assigned TRBD1 or TRBD2 (5 bases each). This CDR3 spans 15 amino acids. Germline assignment: CDR1 SGHVS and CDR2 FQNEAQ. Trimming took off 0 bases at V and 2 bases at J, with 9 bases between the two ends. The CDR3, as DNA: TGTGCCAGCAGCTTAGCTCCAGGGACCACAGATACGCAGTATTTT. Protein product: CASSLAPGTTDTQYF.

V is TRBV3-1 and J is TRBJ1-4; 7 bases map to TRBD1. This CDR3 spans 15 amino acids. Germline CDR1 is LGHDT and CDR2 is YNNKEL (reference sequence). J lost 8 bases, V lost 4 bases, and 10 bases had no gene match. The CDR3 region has the DNA TGTGCCAGCAGCCCTATGGGACAGATTTCCGAAAAACTGTTTTTT. Protein sequence: CASSPMGQISEKLFF.

This chain connects TRBV5-1 to TRBJ2-3; D not resolved. Germline V CDR1 and CDR2: SGHRS, YFSETQ. Between the trimmed V and J ends, which lost 4 bases and 6 bases, there was a span of 12 bases. This CDR3 has 13 amino acids. CDR3 protein: CASSTGPADTQYF. Written as DNA, the CDR3 is TGCGCCAGCAGCACTGGTCCCGCGGATACGCAGTATTTT.

The gene calls are TRBV28 and TRBJ1-6; 8 bases align to TRBD1. The length of the CDR3 is 15 residues. Trimming took 6 bases from V and 8 from J; bases not matched to a gene: 9. Germline V gives CDR1 MDHEN, CDR2 SYDVKM. CDR3: CASSRDRQGDSPLHF. CDR3 sequence (DNA): TGTGCCAGCAGCCGGGACAGGCAAGGGGATTCACCCCTCCACTTT.

The rearrangement joins TRBV27 to TRBJ2-5; D may be TRBD1 (5 bases). Trimming left V 1 base short and J 3 bases short, with 18 bases between. The CDR3 is 17 residues long. The germline V gene encodes CDR1 MNHEY and CDR2 SMNVEV (reference sequence). CDR3 region: CASSLLYNGQWKETQYF. The CDR3 region has the DNA TGTGCCAGCAGTTTATTATATAACGGACAATGGAAAGAGACCCAGTACTTC.

The chain employs TRBV6-5 and TRBJ1-1, with a tentative D call TRBD1 (5 bases). There are 15 residues in the CDR3. CDR1 is MNHEY, CDR2 SVGAGI, per germline. Trimming cost V 0 bases and J 4 bases, with 12 bases left between them. The CDR3 region has the DNA TGTGCCAGCAGTTACTCGCCGGGAGGGGCCACTGAAGCTTTCTTT. Translating gives CASSYSPGGATEAFF.

This rearrangement joins TRBV7-2 to TRBJ2-3; maybe TRBD1 (5 bases). This CDR3 region has 14 residues. Germline CDR1 is SGHTA and CDR2 is FQGNSA. V was trimmed by 5 bases and J by 3 bases, leaving 12 bases between them. The CDR3 nucleotides read TGTGCCAGCAGCAACACACACAGGACAGATACGCAGTATTTT. It translates to CASSNTHRTDTQYF.

The rearrangement links TRBV13 to TRBJ2-7; D is uncertain. The end of the DNA is better explained by TRBJ2-5, so the J call may be wrong. The CDR3 extends over 13 amino acids. Germline V gene data show CDR1 as PRHDT and CDR2 as FYEKMQ (reference sequence). As DNA, the CDR3 is TGTGCCAGCAGCTTAGAAGCGATGGAGACCCAGTACTTC. Its protein product is CASSLEAMETQYF.

The V call is TRBV25-1, the J call TRBJ1-5; D is uncertain. V lost 3 bases to trimming and J lost 7 bases, with 10 bases between them. CDR3 length equals 13 residues. Germline V CDR1 and CDR2: MGHDK, SYGVNS. The CDR3 DNA sequence: TGTGCCAGCAGTGAGATTACTGGGCAGCCCCAGCATTTT. Translated, it gives CASSEITGQPQHF.

This clonotype occurred once. The chain has TRBV7-9 and TRBJ1-2, with D possibly matching TRBD1 (6 bases). Germline V gives CDR1 SEHNR, CDR2 FQNEAQ (reference sequence). With 8 bases removed from V and 6 bases from J, the gap between germline ends came to 16 bases. The CDR3 is made up of 13 amino acids. In nucleotides, the CDR3 is TGTGCCAGCGGTAGCGGGGGGGCGCATGGCTACACCTTC. This sequence encodes CASGSGGAHGYTF.

This sequence joins TRBV5-1 and TRBJ2-7; D is possibly TRBD1 or TRBD2 (5 bases each). CDR1 is SGHRS and CDR2 is YFSETQ in the germline V gene. V was shortened by 0 bases and J by 1 base, with 17 bases between the two germline ends. This CDR3 region has 17 residues. The CDR3 DNA sequence: TGCGCCAGCAGCTTGGTCGTTGCAGGGACGAGGTCCTACGAGCAGTACTTC. Its protein is CASSLVVAGTRSYEQYF.

This rearrangement joins TRBV12-5 to TRBJ2-7, with D possibly TRBD1 on 7 matching bases. V lost 5 bases and J lost 3, with 20 bases in between. The CDR3 length is 16 residues. The V gene's germline CDR1 is LGHNT and CDR2 FRNRAP. Here the CDR3 DNA reads TGTGCTAGTGGTCTGACAGGGTCGGGGGTGGACTACGAGCAGTACTTC. Its protein is CASGLTGSGVDYEQYF.

V is TRBV29-1 and J is TRBJ2-5; 7 nucleotides line up with TRBD1. The CDR3 consists of 14 residues. Unmatched junction bases numbered 8, after V lost 1 base and J lost 6 bases. Germline V gene sequence: CDR1 SQVTM, CDR2 ANQGSEA. The CDR3: CSVEARTGVKTQYF. The CDR3 DNA is TGCAGCGTTGAAGCCCGAACAGGGGTAAAGACCCAGTACTTC.

The gene calls are TRBV20-1 and TRBJ1-5; D may be TRBD1 (5 bases). There are 14 residues in the CDR3. From germline, CDR1 is DFQATT and CDR2 SNEGSKA (reference sequence). V shed 6 bases and J shed 4 bases, with 16 bases lying between them. This CDR3 is CSAPRGLANQPQHF. In DNA, the CDR3 is TGCAGTGCACCGAGGGGACTGGCAAATCAGCCCCAGCATTTT.

The chain uses TRBV27 and TRBJ1-2, with D maybe TRBD1 (5 bases). Trimming removed 3 bases from V and 4 bases from J, with 15 bases in between. The CDR3 is 15 amino acids. Germline loops: CDR1 MNHEY, CDR2 SMNVEV (reference sequence). CDR3 DNA sequence: TGTGCCAGCAGTTTCCGGGCGGGACCTCCCTATGGCTACACCTTC. It encodes CASSFRAGPPYGYTF.

The chain has TRBV20-1 and TRBJ1-5, with a tentative D call TRBD1 (5 bases). Germline V gives CDR1 DFQATT, CDR2 SNEGSKA (reference sequence). V dropped 1 base and J dropped 4 bases, with 8 bases sitting between them. This CDR3 comprises 13 residues. The CDR3 DNA sequence: TGCAGTGCTAGAGGGAGGACAAATCAGCCCCAGCATTTT. Translated, it gives CSARGRTNQPQHF.

The chain has TRBV4-3 and TRBJ2-6; 12 positions match TRBD2. The germline V gene has CDR1 LGHNA and CDR2 YSLEER. This CDR3 contains 20 residues. The trim removed 1 base at V and 0 bases at J, leaving 7 bases unmatched. Here the CDR3 reads CASSQGRLAGANSGANVLTF. For the CDR3, the DNA is TGCGCCAGCAGCCAAGGGAGACTAGCGGGGGCCAACTCTGGGGCCAACGTCCTGACTTTC.